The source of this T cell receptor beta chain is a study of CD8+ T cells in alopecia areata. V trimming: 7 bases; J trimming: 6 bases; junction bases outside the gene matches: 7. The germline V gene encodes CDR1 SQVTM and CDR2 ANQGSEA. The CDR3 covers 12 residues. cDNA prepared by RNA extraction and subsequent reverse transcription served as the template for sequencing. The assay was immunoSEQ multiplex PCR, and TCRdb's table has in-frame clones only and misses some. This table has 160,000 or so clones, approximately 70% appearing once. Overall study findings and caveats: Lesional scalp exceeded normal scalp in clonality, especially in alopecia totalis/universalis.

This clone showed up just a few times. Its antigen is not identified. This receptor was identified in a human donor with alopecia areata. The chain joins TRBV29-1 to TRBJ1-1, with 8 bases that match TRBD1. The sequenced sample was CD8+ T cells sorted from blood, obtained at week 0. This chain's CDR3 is CSAGQGRAEAFF. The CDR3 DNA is TGCAGCGCAGGACAGGGCCGCGCTGAAGCTTTCTTT.